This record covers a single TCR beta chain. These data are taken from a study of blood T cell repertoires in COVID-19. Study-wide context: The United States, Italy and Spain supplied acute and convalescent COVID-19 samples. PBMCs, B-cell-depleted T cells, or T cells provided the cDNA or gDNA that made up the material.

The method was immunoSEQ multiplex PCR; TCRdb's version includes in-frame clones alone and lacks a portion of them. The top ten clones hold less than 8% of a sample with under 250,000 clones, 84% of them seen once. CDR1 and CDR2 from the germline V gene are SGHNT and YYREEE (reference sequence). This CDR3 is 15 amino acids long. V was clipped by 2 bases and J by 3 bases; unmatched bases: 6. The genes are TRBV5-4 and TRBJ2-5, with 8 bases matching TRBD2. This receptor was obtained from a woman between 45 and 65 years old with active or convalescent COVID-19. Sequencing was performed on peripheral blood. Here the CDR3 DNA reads TGTGCCAGCAGCTTACTAGCCGGGGGGGAAGAGACCCAGTACTTC. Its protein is CASSLLAGGEETQYF.